Sequencing of this TCR beta chain was carried out in a study of OX40 agonist ivuxolimab in advanced cancers. The assay was immunoSEQ multiplex PCR, and TCRdb's table has in-frame clones only and misses some. Among about 23,000 clones listed, 77% were seen once. CDR3 length: 16 amino acids. V lost 4 bases and J 4 bases, leaving 17 bases between the germline ends. The germline CDR1 and CDR2 sequences are SGHDN and FVKESK. In its sample, this clone was seen a few times. This clonotype was sampled from an adult with an advanced solid tumor such as melanoma, head and neck, liver or kidney cancer. This chain connects TRBV14 to TRBJ2-1; D perhaps matches TRBD1 (5 bases). The sample consisted of CD4+ or CD8+ T cells sorted from blood, taken in a trial of the OX40 agonist ivuxolimab. Here the CDR3 DNA reads TGTGCCAGCAGCCCCGCCTCAGGGATACCATACAATGAGCAGTTCTTC. Translation gives CASSPASGIPYNEQFF.